Below, one T cell receptor beta chain is given with its context. The antigen remains undetermined. This sample was included in a study of cytomegalovirus exposure and HLA in healthy donors. CDR1 is SGHTA and CDR2 is FQGTGA in the germline V gene. J was trimmed by 5 bases and V by 6 bases; bases with no gene match: 10. The CDR3 is 17 residues long. Healthy people donating bone marrow made up the donors. Whole-study results and caveats: Exclusion as indistinguishable affected some V segments, including TRBV6-2 and TRBV6-3. Later analysis identified about 17,000 TCR beta sequences associated with HLA alleles, using a false discovery rate threshold of 0.05.

The PCR made use of 60 Vbeta and 13 Jbeta primers. Sequencing used immunoSEQ multiplex PCR; TCRdb keeps in-frame clones, though not all of them. The data show approximately 97,000 clones, with 77% seen just once and roughly 9.6% held by the top ten. The sequenced sample consisted of PBMCs. The clonotype was recovered from a male donor in good health and CMV-seropositive. The chain recombines TRBV7-3 with TRBJ2-2; 12 bases align to TRBD1. CDR3 bases: TGTGCCAGCAGTCCTGACCGGGACAGGGGGCGAACCGGGGAGCTGTTTTTT. It codes for CASSPDRDRGRTGELFF.